These 4 T cell receptor beta chains originate from one sample sequenced in a study of control samples from healthy donors and cancer patients. Profiling relied on immunoSEQ multiplex PCR, and the TCRdb table lists in-frame clones only, not all of them. In the table there are 120,000 to 150,000 clones, 75% to 95% of which are singletons. Specimen: blood. The receptors shown here come from a man younger than 40 in good health.

The chain is built from TRBV29-1 and TRBJ2-7, with 9 nucleotides matching TRBD2. The CDR3 consists of 15 residues. V lost 2 bases, J lost 5 bases, and 10 bases stayed unmatched. Germline CDR1 SQVTM, CDR2 ANQGSEA. CDR3 in DNA: TGCAGCGTTGAACTGGCGGGGGGGCTTAGGGACGAGCAGTACTTC. Translated: CSVELAGGLRDEQYF.

The chain is built from TRBV5-4 and TRBJ2-5, with D unresolved. V was cut by 2 bases and J by 5 bases, with 10 bases left in between. The CDR3 loop spans 13 amino acids. The germline CDR1 and CDR2 sequences are SGHNT and YYREEE (reference sequence). The CDR3 sequence is CASSFTVEETQYF. The DNA for the CDR3 is TGTGCCAGCAGCTTCACGGTTGAGGAGACCCAGTACTTC.

The V call is TRBV19, the J call TRBJ2-1; TRBD2 matches at 8 bases. V shed 3 bases and J 2 bases; nucleotides not matched to a gene: 6. Germline V gene data show CDR1 as LNHDA and CDR2 as SQIVND (reference sequence). The CDR3 extends over 16 amino acids. CDR3 protein: CASSISAGAPYNEQFF. The CDR3 region has the DNA TGTGCCAGTAGTATCTCAGCGGGGGCTCCCTACAATGAGCAGTTCTTC.

The chain combines TRBV5-1 with TRBJ2-3; D unclear. V lost 0 bases and J 2 bases, leaving 7 bases between the germline ends. There are 14 residues in the CDR3. Per germline, CDR1 SGHRS and CDR2 YFSETQ. In DNA form, the CDR3 reads TGCGCCAGCAGCTTGGTTCCCCTCACAGATACGCAGTATTTT. It codes for CASSLVPLTDTQYF.